This T cell receptor beta chain originates from a study of shared clonotypes between healthy human individuals. Study as a whole: Donor composition was a couple of women and a few men, aged 18 to 49. The plates for each donor numbered three CD4 naive, three CD4 memory, two CD8 naive and one CD8 memory. The study, taken as a whole, reports: For naive CD4 cells, 5% to 6.5% of clonotypes were shared across a handful of donors. Sorted-subset sequencing, rarefaction showed, was incomplete despite large depth.

Remarks on this clone: The antigen remains undetermined.

Trimming left V 5 bases short and J 4 bases short, with 18 bases between. The CDR3 has 16 residues. Germline CDR1 reads SGHRS; CDR2 reads YFSETQ. TCRdb's copy holds only in-frame clones and misses some; the assay was immunoSEQ multiplex PCR. The table lists around 2.5 million clones, approximately 94% of them singletons. This TCR was recovered from a man between 18 and 29 years old in good health. Some clones in this sample may be carry-over from other donors' samples. Sequenced material: naive CD4+ T cells from PBMCs. The subset denotes: CD45RA+ positively selected. The rearrangement joins TRBV5-1 to TRBJ1-4, with D unclear. DNA for the CDR3: TGCGCCAGCAGAGAGAACAACCTTCACATTAATGAAAAACTGTTTTTT. This gives the protein CASRENNLHINEKLFF. Filled out from reference TRBV5-1 and TRBJ1-4, the complete variable domain reads KAGVTQTPRYLIKTRGQQVTLSCSPISGHRSVSWYQQTPGQGLQFLFEYFSETQRNKGNFPGRFSGRQFSNSRSEMNVSTLELGDSALYLCASRENNLHINEKLFFGSGTQLSVL.